The clone carrying this T cell receptor beta chain was observed many times. Its target is unknown. V dropped 9 bases and J dropped 6 bases, with 9 bases sitting between them. Germline values: CDR1 SNHLY, CDR2 FYNNEI. This CDR3 has 12 residues. This sample is drawn from a study of spatial heterogeneity in lung cancer. Findings and caveats of the study: Ubiquitous expanded tumor TCRs were seen in blood more at resection than at follow-up.

The study tagged each TCR cDNA molecule with a unique molecular identifier. TCRdb ran MiXCR on the 5' RACE reads and lists one entry per CDR3 protein. This table holds roughly 20,000 distinct CDR3 sequences, just over 4.5% found once. Time point: sample taken at primary tumor resection. Frozen PBMC, nontumor lung or tumor provided whole RNA, which was sequenced unsorted. The donors, approximately 66 patients with untreated early-stage non-small cell lung cancer, provided the samples. This material consisted of PBMCs, taken at surgery. The sequence was collected from a male donor with early-stage non-small cell lung cancer. The rearrangement joins TRBV2 to TRBJ1-6, with unresolved D. As DNA, the CDR3 is TGTGCCAGGATGGGAAGTAATTCACCCCTCCACTTT. Translating it yields CARMGSNSPLHF. Full variable domain (outside the CDR3, taken from reference TRBV2 and TRBJ1-6): EPEVTQTPSHQVTQMGQEVILRCVPISNHLYFYWYRQILGQKVEFLVSFYNNEISEKSEIFDDQFSVERPDGSNFTLKIRSTKLEDSAMYFCARMGSNSPLHFGNGTRLTVT.